This entry is about one TCR beta chain. These data are taken from a study of blood T cell repertoires in COVID-19. About the research overall: Donors in the United States, Italy and Spain gave samples during acute or convalescent COVID-19. T cells, B-cell-depleted T cells, or PBMCs supplied cDNA or gDNA.

The germline V gene encodes CDR1 ENHRY and CDR2 SYGVKD. V was pared by 3 bases and J by 6 bases, with 17 bases between. The CDR3 length is 16 residues. In the authors' methods: Estimated nucleated cell counts came from reference gene primer amplification. Profiled with immunoSEQ multiplex PCR; TCRdb holds only in-frame clones, not every one. That table gives V, J and clone size, and the DNA gave D and trimming. The sample yields tens of thousands of clones, 75% to 85% seen once. This chain links TRBV10-3 with TRBJ2-2; D possibly corresponds to TRBD1 (6 bases). This receptor was obtained from a human donor in a cohort sampled during active COVID-19. Sequencing input: peripheral blood. The CDR3 nucleotides read TGTGCCATCAGTGAATCCATTCAGGGGAATGCCGGGGAGCTGTTTTTT. As protein: CAISESIQGNAGELFF.